This T cell receptor beta chain comes out of a study of T cell clones after liver transplantation. Overall study: In this trial, immunosuppression withdrawal was attempted within 2 years of liver transplant. Draws occurred before transplant, before withdrawal, and after complete or failed withdrawal.

Per germline, CDR1 LNHDA and CDR2 SQIVND (reference sequence). V dropped 0 bases and J dropped 4 bases, with 7 bases sitting between them. The length of the CDR3 is 13 residues. Data came from immunoSEQ multiplex PCR; TCRdb stores just in-frame clones and leaves some out. The table records 55,000 to 70,000 clones, roughly 92% of them present only once. Sequenced here: CD4+ T cells from blood, sampled approximately 27 months after liver transplant. V and J are TRBV19 and TRBJ2-7; TRBD1 might be the D (5 bases). The receptor was derived from a human patient who received a liver transplant. Certain T cells may be donor cells from the graft. Written as DNA, the CDR3 is TGTGCCAGTAGTATAGAGGGGCGATACGAGCAGTACTTC. It codes for CASSIEGRYEQYF.